The clone carrying this T cell receptor beta chain was observed a single time. The data derive from a study of blood T cell repertoires in COVID-19. The overall study: Researchers got acute and convalescent COVID-19 samples from the United States, Italy and Spain. T cells, B-cell-depleted T cells, or PBMCs provided the cDNA or gDNA that served as material.

From germline, CDR1 is MNHEY and CDR2 SMNVEV (reference sequence). This CDR3 region has 17 residues. Trimming cost V 3 bases and J 4 bases; bases outside gene matches: 4. The table came from immunoSEQ multiplex PCR; TCRdb's copy has only in-frame clones and leaves some out. Of more than 130,000 clones listed, more than 75% are singletons. The chain links TRBV27 to TRBJ2-2; 14 bases fit TRBD2. The sequence came from a woman aged 40 to 49 with acute or convalescent COVID-19. The sample was peripheral blood. The CDR3 here is CASSLRGLAGATGELFF. CDR3 in DNA: TGTGCCAGCAGTTTGAGGGGACTAGCGGGAGCCACCGGGGAGCTGTTTTTT.